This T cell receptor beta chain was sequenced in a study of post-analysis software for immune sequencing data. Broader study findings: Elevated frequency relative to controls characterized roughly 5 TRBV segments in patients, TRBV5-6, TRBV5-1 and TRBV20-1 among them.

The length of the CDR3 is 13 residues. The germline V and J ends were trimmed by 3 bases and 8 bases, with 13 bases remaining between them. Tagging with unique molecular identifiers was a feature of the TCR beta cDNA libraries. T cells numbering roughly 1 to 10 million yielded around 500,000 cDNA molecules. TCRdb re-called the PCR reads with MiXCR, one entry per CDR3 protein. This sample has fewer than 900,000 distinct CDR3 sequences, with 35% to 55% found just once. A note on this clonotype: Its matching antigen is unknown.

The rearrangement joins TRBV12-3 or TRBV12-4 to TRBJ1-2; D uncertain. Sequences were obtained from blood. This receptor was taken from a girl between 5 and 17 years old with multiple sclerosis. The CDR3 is CASSFRAYRGYTF. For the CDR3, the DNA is TGTGCCAGCAGTTTCCGTGCGTATAGGGGCTACACCTTC.